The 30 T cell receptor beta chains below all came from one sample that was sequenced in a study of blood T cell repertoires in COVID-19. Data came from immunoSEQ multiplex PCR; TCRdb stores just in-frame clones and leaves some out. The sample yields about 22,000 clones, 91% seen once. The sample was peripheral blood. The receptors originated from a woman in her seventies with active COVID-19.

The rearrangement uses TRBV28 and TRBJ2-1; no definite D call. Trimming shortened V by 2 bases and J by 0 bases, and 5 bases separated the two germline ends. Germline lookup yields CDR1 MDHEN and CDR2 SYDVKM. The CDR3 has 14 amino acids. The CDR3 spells CASSLRGSYNEQFF. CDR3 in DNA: TGTGCCAGCAGTTTAAGAGGCTCCTACAATGAGCAGTTCTTC.

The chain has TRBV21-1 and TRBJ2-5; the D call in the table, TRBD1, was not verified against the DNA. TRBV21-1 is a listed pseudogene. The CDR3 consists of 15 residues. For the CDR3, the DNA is TGTGCCAGCAGCAAAGGAGCATCGACACAAGAGACCCAGTACTTC. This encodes CASSKGASTQETQYF.

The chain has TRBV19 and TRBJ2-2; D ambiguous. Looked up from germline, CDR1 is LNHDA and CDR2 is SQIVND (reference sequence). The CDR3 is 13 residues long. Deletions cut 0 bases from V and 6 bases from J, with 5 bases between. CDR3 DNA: TGTGCCAGTAGTATAGATCGGGCCGGGGAGCTGTTTTTT. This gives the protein CASSIDRAGELFF.

The CDR3 loop is CASSQSRGIGETQYF. The CDR3 nucleotides read TGTGCCAGCAGCCAATCTAGAGGGATCGGGGAGACCCAGTACTTC. The genes are TRBV16 and TRBJ2-5; tentatively, D is TRBD2 (5 bases). Trimming removed 0 bases from V and 5 bases from J, with 13 bases in between. Per germline, CDR1 KGHSY and CDR2 FQNENV. The CDR3 is 15 residues long. Full variable domain (missing parts from reference TRBV16 and TRBJ2-5): GEEVAQTPKHLVRGEGQKAKLYCAPIKGHSYVFWYQQVLKNEFKFLISFQNENVFDETGMPKERFSAKCLPNSPCSLEIQATKLEDSAVYFCASSQSRGIGETQYFGPGTRLLVL.

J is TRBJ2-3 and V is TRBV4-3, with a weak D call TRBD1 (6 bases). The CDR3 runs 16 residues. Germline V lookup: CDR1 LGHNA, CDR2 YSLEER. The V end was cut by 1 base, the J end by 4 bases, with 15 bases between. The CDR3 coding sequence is TGCGCCAGCAGCCAAGCATACAGGGTTAGGGCAGATACGCAGTATTTT. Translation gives CASSQAYRVRADTQYF.

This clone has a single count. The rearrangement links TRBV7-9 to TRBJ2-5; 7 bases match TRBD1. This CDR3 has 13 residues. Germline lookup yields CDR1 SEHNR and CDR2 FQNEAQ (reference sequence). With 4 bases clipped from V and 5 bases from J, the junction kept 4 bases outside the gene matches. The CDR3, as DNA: TGTGCCAGCAGCTCCGGGACAGCGGAGACCCAGTACTTC. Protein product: CASSSGTAETQYF.

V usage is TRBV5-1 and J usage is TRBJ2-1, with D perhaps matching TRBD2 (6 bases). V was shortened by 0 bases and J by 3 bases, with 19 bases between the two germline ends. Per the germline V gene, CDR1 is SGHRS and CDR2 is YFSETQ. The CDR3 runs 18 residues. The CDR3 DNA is TGCGCCAGCAGCTTGGGATATTTGGGGGAGGACGTCTACAATGAGCAGTTCTTC. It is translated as CASSLGYLGEDVYNEQFF.

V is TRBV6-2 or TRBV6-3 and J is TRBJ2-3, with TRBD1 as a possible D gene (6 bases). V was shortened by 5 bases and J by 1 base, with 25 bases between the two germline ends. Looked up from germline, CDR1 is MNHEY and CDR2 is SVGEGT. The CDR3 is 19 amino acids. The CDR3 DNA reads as TGTGCCAGCAGTGACCTGGGACACCGGTTCATCTCTCGCACAGATACGCAGTATTTT. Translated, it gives CASSDLGHRFISRTDTQYF.

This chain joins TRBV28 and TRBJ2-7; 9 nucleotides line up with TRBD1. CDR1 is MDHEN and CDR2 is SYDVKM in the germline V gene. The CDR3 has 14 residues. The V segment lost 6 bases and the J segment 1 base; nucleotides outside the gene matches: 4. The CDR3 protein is CASSGQGPSYEQYF. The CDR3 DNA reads TGTGCCAGCAGCGGACAGGGGCCATCCTACGAGCAGTACTTC.

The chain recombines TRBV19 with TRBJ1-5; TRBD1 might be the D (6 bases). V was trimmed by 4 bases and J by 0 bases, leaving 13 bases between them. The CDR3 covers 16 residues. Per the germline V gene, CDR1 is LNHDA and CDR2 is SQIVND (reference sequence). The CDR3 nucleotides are TGTGCCAGTAGTAGACAGACAGGTCATAGCAATCAGCCCCAGCATTTT. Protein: CASSRQTGHSNQPQHF.

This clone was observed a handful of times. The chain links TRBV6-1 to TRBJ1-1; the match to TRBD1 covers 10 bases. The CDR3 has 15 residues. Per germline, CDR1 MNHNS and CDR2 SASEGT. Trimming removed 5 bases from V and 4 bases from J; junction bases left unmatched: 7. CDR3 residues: CASSSPGQGVTEAFF. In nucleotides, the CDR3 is TGTGCCAGCAGTTCCCCTGGACAGGGGGTCACTGAAGCTTTCTTT.

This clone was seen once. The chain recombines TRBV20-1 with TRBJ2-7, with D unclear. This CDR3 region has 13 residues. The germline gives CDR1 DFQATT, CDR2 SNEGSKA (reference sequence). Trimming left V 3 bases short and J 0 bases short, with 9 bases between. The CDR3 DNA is TGCAGTGCTAGTGGCGCGAGCTCCTACGAGCAGTACTTC. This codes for CSASGASSYEQYF.

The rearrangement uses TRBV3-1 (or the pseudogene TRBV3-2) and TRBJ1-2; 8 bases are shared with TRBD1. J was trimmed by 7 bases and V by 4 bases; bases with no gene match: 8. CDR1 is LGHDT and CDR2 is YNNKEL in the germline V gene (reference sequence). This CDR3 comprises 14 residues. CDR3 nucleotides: TGTGCCAGCAGCCGCGGCGGACAGGGAGGTGGCTACACCTTC. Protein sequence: CASSRGGQGGGYTF.

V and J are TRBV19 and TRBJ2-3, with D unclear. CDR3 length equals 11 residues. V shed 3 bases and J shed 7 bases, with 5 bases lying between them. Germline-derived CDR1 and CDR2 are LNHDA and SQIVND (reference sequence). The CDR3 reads CASSMRNTQYF. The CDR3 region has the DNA TGTGCCAGTAGTATGAGAAATACGCAGTATTTT.

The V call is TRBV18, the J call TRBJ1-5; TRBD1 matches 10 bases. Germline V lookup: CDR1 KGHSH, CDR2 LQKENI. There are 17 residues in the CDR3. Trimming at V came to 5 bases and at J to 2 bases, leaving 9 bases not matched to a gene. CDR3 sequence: CASSTETGTGGNQPQHF. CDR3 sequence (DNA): TGTGCCAGCTCAACAGAAACCGGGACAGGGGGCAATCAGCCCCAGCATTTT.

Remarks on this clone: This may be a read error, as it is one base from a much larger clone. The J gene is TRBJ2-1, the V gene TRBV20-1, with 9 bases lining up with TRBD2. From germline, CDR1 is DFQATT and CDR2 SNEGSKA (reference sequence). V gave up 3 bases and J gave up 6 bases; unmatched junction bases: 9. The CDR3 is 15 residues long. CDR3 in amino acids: CSASISGRMGNEQFF. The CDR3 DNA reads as TGCAGTGCTAGTATTAGCGGGAGAATGGGCAATGAGCAGTTCTTC.

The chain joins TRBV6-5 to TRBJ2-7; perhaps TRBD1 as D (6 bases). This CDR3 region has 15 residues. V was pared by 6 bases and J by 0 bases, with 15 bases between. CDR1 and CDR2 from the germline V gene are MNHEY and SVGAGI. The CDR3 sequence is CASRRSGTRSYEQYF. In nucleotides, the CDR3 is TGTGCCAGCAGGCGTTCCGGGACACGCTCCTACGAGCAGTACTTC.

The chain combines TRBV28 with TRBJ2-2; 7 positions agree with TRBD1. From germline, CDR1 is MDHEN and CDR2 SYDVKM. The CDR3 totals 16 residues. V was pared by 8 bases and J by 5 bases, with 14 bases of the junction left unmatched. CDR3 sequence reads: CASGSGGHPGTGELFF. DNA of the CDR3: TGTGCCAGCGGATCAGGGGGACATCCAGGGACCGGGGAGCTGTTTTTT. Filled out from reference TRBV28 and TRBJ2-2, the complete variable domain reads DVKVTQSSRYLVKRTGEKVFLECVQDMDHENMFWYRQDPGLGLRLIYFSYDVKMKEKGDIPEGYSVSREKKERFSLILESASTNQTSMYLCASGSGGHPGTGELFFGEGSRLTVL.

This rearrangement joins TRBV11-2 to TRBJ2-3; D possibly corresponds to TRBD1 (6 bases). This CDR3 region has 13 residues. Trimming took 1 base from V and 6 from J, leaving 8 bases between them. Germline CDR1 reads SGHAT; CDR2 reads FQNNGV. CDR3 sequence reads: CASSLGGLDTQYF. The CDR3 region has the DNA TGTGCCAGCAGCTTAGGGGGGCTGGATACGCAGTATTTT.

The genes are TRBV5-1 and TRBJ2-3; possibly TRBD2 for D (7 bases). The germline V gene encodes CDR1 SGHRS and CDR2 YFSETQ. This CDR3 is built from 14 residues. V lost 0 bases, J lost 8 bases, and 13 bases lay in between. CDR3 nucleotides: TGCGCCAGCAGCTTGGAACGGGGAGGGGGTACGCAGTATTTT. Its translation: CASSLERGGGTQYF.

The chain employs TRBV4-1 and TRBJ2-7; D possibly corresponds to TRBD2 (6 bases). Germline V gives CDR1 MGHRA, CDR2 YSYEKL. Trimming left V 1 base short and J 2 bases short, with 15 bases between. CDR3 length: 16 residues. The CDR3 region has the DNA TGCGCCAGCAGCCAAGTTGGGACTCGCATTACCTACGAGCAGTACTTC. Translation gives CASSQVGTRITYEQYF.

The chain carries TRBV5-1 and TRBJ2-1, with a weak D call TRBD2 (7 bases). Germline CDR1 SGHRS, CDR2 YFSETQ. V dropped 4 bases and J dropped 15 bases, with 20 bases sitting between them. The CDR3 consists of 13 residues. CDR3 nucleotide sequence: TGCGCCAGCAGCCCGAGGGGGGCGGGGGAACTGTTCTTC. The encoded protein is CASSPRGAGELFF.

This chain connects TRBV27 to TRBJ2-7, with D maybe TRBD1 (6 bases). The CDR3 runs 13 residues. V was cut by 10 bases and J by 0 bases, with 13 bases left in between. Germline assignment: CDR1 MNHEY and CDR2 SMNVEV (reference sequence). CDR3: CAIKGQTSYEQYF. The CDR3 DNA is TGTGCCATTAAAGGACAGACCTCCTACGAGCAGTACTTC.

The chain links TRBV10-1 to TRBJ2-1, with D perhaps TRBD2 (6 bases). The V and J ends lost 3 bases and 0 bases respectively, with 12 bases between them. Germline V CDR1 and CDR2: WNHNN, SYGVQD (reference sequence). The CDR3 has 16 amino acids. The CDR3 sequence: CASSDNYGGSYNEQFF. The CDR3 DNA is TGCGCCAGCAGTGATAATTACGGGGGCTCCTACAATGAGCAGTTCTTC.

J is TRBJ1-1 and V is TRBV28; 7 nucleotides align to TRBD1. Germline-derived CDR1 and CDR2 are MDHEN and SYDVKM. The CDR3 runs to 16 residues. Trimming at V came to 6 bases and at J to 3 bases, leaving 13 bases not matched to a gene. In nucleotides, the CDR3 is TGTGCCAGCAGGAGAATGAGGGGGCGAAAGGACACTGAAGCTTTCTTT. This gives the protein CASRRMRGRKDTEAFF.

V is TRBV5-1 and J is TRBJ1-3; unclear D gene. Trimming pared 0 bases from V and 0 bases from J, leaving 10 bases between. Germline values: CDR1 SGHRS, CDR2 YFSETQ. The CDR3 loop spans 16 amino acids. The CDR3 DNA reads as TGCGCCAGCAGCTTGGAAGTATCGAGCTCTGGAAACACCATATATTTT. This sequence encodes CASSLEVSSSGNTIYF.

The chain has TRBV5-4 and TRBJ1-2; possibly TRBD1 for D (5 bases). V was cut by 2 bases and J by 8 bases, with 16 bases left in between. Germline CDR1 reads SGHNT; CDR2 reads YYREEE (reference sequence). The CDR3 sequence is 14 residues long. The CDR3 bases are TGTGCCAGCAGCTTTCAGGGAATTCCCCACGGCTACACCTTC. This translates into CASSFQGIPHGYTF. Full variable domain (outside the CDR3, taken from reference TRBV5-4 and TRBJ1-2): ETGVTQSPTHLIKTRGQQVTLRCSSQSGHNTVSWYQQALGQGPQFIFQYYREEENGRGNFPPRFSGLQFPNYSSELNVNALELDDSALYLCASSFQGIPHGYTFGSGTRLTVV.

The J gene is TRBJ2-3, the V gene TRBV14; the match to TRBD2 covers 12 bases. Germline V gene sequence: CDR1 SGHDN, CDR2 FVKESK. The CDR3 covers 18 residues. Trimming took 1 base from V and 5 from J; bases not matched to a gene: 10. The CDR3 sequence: CASSQGLAGGPRIDTQYF. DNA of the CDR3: TGTGCCAGCAGCCAAGGGCTAGCGGGAGGGCCGAGAATAGATACGCAGTATTTT.

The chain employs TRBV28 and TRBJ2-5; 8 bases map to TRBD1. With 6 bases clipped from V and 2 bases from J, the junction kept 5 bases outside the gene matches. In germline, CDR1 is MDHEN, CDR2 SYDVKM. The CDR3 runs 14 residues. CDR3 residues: CASRLGQEQETQYF. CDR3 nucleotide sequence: TGTGCCAGCAGGCTGGGACAGGAACAAGAGACCCAGTACTTC.

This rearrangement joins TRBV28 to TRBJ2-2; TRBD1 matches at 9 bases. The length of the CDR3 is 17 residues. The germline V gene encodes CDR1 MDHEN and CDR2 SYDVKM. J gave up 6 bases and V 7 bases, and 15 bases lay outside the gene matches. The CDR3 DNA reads TGTGCCAGCAAAAACTGGGACAGGGCAATAAACGCCGGGGAGCTGTTTTTT. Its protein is CASKNWDRAINAGELFF.